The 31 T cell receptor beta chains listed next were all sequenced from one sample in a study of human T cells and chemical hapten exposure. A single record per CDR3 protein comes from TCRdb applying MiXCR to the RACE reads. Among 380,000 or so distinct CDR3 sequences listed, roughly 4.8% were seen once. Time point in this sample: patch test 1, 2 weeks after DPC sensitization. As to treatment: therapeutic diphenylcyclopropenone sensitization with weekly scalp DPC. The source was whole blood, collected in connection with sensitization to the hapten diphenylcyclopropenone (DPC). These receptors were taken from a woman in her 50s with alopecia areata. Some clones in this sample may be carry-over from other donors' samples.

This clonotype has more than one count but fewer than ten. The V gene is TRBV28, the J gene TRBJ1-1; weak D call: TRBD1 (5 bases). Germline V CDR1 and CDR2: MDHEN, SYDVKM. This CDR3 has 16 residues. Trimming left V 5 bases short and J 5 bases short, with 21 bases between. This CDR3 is CASSPGTSAVGTEAFF. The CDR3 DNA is TGTGCCAGCAGTCCGGGGACTAGCGCTGTGGGGACTGAAGCTTTCTTT.

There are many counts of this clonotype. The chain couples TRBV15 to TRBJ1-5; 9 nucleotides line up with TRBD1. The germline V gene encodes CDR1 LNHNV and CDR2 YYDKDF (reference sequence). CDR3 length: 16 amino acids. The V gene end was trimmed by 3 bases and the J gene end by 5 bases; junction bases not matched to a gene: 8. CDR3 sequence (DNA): TGTGCCACCAGCAGTCTCCGGGACAGGGTGGATCAGCCCCAGCATTTT. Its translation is CATSSLRDRVDQPQHF.

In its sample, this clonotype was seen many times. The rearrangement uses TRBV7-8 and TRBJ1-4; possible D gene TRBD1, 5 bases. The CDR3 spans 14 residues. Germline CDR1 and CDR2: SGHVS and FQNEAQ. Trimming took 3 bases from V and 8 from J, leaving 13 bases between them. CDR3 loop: CASSLGQGGEKLFF. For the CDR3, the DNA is TGTGCCAGCAGCTTGGGTCAGGGAGGGGAAAAACTGTTTTTT.

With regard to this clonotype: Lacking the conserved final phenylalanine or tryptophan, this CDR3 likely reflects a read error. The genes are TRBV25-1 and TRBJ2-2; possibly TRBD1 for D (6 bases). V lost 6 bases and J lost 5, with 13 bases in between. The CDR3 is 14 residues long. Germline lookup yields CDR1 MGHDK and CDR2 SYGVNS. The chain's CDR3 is CASSNREVTGELFL. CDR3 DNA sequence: TGTGCCAGCAGCAACAGGGAAGTTACCGGGGAGCTGTTTCTT.

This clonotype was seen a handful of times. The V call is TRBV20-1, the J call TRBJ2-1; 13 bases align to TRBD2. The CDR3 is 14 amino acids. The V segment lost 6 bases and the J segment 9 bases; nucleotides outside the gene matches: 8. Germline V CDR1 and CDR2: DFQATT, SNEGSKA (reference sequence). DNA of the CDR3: TGCAGTGCCTGGCGGACTAGCGGGAGTGGTGAGCAGTTCTTC. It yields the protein CSAWRTSGSGEQFF.

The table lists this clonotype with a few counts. CDR3 sequence reads: CAIRGTSGTTNEQFF. CDR3 sequence (DNA): TGTGCCATCAGGGGGACTAGCGGGACCACCAATGAGCAGTTCTTC. The V gene is TRBV10-3, the J gene TRBJ2-1; 13 nucleotides agree with TRBD2. V lost 6 bases, J lost 6 bases, and 5 bases stayed unmatched. The CDR3 consists of 15 residues. Germline-derived CDR1 and CDR2 are ENHRY and SYGVKD.

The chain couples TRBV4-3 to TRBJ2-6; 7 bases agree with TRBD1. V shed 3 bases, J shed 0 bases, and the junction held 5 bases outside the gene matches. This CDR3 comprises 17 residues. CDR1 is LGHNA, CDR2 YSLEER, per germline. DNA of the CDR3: TGCGCCAGCAGCCAGGGGACAGACCACTCTGGGGCCAACGTCCTGACTTTC. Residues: CASSQGTDHSGANVLTF.

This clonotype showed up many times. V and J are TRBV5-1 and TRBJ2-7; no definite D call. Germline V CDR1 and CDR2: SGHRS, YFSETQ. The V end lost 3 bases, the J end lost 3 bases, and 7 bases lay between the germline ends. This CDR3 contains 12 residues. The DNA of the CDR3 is TGCGCCAGCAGCTCGGACGACTACGAGCAGTACTTC. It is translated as CASSSDDYEQYF.

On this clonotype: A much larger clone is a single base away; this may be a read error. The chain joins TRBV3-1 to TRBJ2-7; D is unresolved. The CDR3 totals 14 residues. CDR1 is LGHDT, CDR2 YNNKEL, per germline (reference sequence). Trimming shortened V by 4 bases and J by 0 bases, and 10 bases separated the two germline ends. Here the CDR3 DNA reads TGTGCCAGCAGCCCAAGTCCTAACTCCTACGAGCAGTACTTC. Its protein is CASSPSPNSYEQYF.

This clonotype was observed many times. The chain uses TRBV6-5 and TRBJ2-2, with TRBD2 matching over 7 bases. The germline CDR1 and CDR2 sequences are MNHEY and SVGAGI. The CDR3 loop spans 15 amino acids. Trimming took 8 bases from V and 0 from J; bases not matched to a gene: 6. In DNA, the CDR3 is TGTGCCAGCGGGGGGAGGGAGTCGAACACCGGGGAGCTGTTTTTT. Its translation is CASGGRESNTGELFF.

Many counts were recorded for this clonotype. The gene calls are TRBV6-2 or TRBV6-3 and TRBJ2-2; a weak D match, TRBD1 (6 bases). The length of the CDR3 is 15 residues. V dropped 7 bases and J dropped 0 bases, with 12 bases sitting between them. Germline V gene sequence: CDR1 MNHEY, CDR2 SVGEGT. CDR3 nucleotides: TGTGCCAGCACCACCGGGACACCGAACACCGGGGAGCTGTTTTTT. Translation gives CASTTGTPNTGELFF.

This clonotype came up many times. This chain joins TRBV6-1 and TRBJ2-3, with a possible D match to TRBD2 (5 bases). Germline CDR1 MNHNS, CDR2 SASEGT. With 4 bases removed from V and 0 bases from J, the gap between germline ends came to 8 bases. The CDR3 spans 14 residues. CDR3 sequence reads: CASSAGESTDTQYF. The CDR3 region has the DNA TGTGCCAGCAGTGCCGGGGAAAGCACAGATACGCAGTATTTT.

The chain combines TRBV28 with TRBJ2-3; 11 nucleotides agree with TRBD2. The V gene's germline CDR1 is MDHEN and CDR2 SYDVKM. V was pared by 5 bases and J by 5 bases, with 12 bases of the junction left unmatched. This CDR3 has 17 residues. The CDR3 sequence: CASSDGAGTSGRDTQYF. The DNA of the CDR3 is TGTGCCAGCAGTGATGGGGCCGGGACTAGCGGACGAGATACGCAGTATTTT.

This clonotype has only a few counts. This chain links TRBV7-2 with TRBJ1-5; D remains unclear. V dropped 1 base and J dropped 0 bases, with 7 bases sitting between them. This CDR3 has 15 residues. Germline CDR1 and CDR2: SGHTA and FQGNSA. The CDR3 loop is CASSLVGLSNQPQHF. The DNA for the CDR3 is TGTGCCAGCAGCTTAGTAGGGCTTAGCAATCAGCCCCAGCATTTT. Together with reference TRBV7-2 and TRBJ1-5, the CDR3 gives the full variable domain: GAGVSQSPSNKVTEKGKDVELRCDPISGHTALYWYRQSLGQGLEFLIYFQGNSAPDKSGLPSDRFSAERTGGSVSTLTIQRTQQEDSAVYLCASSLVGLSNQPQHFGDGTRLSIL.

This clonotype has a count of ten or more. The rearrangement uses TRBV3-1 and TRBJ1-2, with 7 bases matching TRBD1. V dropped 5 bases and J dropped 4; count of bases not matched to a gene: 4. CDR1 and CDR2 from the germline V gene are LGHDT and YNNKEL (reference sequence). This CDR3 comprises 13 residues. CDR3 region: CASSLGQVYGYTF. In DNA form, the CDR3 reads TGTGCCAGCAGCTTAGGACAGGTCTATGGCTACACCTTC.

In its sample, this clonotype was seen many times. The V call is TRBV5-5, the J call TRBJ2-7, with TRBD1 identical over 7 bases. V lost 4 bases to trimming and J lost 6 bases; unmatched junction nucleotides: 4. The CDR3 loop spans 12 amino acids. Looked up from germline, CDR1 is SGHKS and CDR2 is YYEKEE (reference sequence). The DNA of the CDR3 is TGTGCCAGCAGCCCAACAGGGGCCGAGCAGTACTTC. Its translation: CASSPTGAEQYF. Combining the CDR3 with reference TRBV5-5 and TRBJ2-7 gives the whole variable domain DAGVTQSPTHLIKTRGQQVTLRCSPISGHKSVSWYQQVLGQGPQFIFQYYEKEERGRGNFPDRFSARQFPNYSSELNVNALLLGDSALYLCASSPTGAEQYFGPGTRLTVT.

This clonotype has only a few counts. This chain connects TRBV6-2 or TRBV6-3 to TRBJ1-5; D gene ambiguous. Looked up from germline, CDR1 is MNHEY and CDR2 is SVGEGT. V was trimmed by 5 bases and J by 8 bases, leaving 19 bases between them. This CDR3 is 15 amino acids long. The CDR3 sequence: CASSEAPGRWEPQHF. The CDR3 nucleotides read TGTGCCAGCAGTGAGGCACCGGGGAGGTGGGAGCCCCAGCATTTT.

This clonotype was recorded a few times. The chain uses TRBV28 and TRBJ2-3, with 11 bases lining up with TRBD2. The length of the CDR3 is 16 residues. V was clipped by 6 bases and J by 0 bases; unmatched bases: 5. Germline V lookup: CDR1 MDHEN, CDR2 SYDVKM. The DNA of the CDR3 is TGTGCCAGCAGGATGGGACTAGCGGTGAGCACAGATACGCAGTATTTT. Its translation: CASRMGLAVSTDTQYF.

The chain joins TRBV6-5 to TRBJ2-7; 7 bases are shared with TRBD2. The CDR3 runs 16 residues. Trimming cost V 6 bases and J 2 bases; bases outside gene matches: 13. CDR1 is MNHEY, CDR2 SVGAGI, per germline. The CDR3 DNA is TGTGCCAGCAGCCCATCCCTCAGCGGGGCCCCCTACGAGCAGTACTTC. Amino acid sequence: CASSPSLSGAPYEQYF.

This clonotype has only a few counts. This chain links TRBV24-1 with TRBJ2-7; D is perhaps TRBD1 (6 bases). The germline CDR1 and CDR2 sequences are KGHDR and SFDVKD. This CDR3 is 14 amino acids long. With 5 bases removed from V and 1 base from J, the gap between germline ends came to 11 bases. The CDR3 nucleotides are TGTGCCACCAGTGGAGGGGACAAGTCCTACGAGCAGTACTTC. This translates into CATSGGDKSYEQYF.

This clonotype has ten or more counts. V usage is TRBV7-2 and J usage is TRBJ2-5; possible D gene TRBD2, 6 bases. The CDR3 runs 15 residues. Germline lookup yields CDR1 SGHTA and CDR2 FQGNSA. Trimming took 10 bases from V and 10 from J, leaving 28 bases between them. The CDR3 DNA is TGTGCCACCAGACCTGGTCGGGAGACTACAGCGCTCCAGTACTTC. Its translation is CATRPGRETTALQYF.

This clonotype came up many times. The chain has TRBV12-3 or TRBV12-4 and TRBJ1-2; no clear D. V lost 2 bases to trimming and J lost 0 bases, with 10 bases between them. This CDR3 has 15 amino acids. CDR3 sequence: CASSLSGLANYGYTF. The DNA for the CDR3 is TGTGCCAGCAGTTTATCGGGCCTAGCTAACTATGGCTACACCTTC.

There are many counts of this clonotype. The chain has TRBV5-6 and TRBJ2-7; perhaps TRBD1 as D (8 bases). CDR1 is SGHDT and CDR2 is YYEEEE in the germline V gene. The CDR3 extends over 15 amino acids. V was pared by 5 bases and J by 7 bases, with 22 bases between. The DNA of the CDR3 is TGTGCCAGCAGGAAGGCTGGACAGGGAGGGGGGGAGCAGTACTTC. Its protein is CASRKAGQGGGEQYF.

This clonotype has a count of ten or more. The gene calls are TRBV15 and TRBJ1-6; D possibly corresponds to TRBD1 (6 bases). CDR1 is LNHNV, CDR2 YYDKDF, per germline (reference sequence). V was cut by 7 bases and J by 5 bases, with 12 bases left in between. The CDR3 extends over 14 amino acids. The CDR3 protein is CATKGDAHNSPLHF. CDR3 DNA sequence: TGTGCCACCAAGGGGGACGCCCATAATTCACCCCTCCACTTT.

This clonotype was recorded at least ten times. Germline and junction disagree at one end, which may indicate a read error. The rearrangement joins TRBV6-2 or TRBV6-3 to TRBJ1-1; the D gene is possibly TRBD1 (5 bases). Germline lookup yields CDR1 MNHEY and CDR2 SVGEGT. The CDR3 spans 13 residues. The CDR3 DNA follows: TGTGCCAGCAGTTACGCGGGACTGTCTGATGCTTTCTTT. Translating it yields CASSYAGLSDAFF.

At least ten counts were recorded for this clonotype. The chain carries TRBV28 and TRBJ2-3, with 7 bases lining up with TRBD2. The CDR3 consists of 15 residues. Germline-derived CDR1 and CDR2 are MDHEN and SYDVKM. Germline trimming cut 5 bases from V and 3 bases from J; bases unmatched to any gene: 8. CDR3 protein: CASSEVGGRTDTQYF. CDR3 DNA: TGTGCCAGCAGTGAGGTCGGGGGGAGGACAGATACGCAGTATTTT.

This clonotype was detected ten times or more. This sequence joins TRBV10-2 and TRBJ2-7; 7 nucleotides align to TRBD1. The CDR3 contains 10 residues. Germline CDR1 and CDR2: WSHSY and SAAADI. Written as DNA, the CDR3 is TGCGCATCGAGACAGGGCCCACTGTACTTC. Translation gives CASRQGPLYF.

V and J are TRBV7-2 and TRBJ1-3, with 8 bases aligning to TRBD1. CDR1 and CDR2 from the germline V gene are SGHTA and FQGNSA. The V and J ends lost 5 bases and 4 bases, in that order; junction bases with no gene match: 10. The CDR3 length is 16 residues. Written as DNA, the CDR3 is TGTGCCAGCAGCCAGGACAGGGTGTTGAGAGGAAACACCATATATTTT. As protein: CASSQDRVLRGNTIYF.

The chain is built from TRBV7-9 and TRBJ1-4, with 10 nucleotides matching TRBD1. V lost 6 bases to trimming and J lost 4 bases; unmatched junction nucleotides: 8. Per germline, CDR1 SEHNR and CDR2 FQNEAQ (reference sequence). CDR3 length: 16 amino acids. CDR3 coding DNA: TGTGCCAGCAGTTTACCGGGACAGGGGCTTAATGAAAAACTGTTTTTT. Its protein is CASSLPGQGLNEKLFF.

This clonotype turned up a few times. CDR3 nucleotide sequence: TGTGCCAGCAGCTTAGCGCTGGGGGGAGGCTACACCTTC. The encoded protein is CASSLALGGGYTF. The chain couples TRBV7-9 to TRBJ1-2; a weak D match, TRBD1 (5 bases). V was trimmed by 0 bases and J by 8 bases, leaving 10 bases between them. This CDR3 comprises 13 residues. CDR1 is SEHNR and CDR2 is FQNEAQ in the germline V gene (reference sequence).

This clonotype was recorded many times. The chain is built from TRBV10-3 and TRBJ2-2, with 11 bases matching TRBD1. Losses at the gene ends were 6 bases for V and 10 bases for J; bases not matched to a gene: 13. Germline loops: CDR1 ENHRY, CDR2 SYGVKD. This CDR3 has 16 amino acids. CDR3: CAISADPGQGEEELFF. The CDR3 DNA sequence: TGTGCCATCAGCGCGGATCCGGGACAGGGGGAGGAGGAGCTGTTTTTT.